The entry below describes one TCR beta chain. What it recognizes is unknown. One end of the junction varies from germline; a read error may be responsible. These data come from a study of T cells in localized non-small cell lung cancer. Study-level points and caveats: T cell clonality was highest in uninvolved adjacent lung, above tumor. The study detected a median 57 of the top 100 tumor clones in adjacent lung.

Profiling relied on immunoSEQ multiplex PCR, and the TCRdb table lists in-frame clones only, not all of them. This table has 20,000 to 30,000 clones, roughly 90% appearing once. This CDR3 region has 14 residues. CDR1 and CDR2 (germline): LNHDA, SQIVND (reference sequence). This sequence was found in a man aged 40-75 years with stage III squamous cell lung carcinoma. The chain combines TRBV19 with TRBJ2-7; TRBD2 matches 10 bases. Specimen: peripheral blood, collected before any cancer treatment. The CDR3 is CASTTTRSSGSLNF. The CDR3, as DNA: TGTGCCAGTACAACAACCCGATCTAGCGGGAGTTTAAACTTC. The variable domain in full, completed from reference TRBV19 and TRBJ2-7, reads DGGITQSPKYLFRKEGQNVTLSCEQNLNHDAMYWYRQDPGQGLRLIYYSQIVNDFQKGDIAEGYSVSREKKESFPLTVTSAQKNPTAFYLCASTTTRSSGSLNFGPGTRLTVT.